What follows is one TCR beta chain and its context. The antigen is undetermined. The junction does not match germline at one end; this may be a read error. After constant-region reverse-primer amplification, full-length variable regions underwent semi-nested PCR with Nested Universal Primer A. TCRdb passed the 5' RACE reads through MiXCR, listing each CDR3 protein once. The sample holds roughly 46,000 distinct CDR3 sequences, around 26% seen once. Study observations and caveats: Tumor memory CD4+ T cell TCR gene usage clustered with blood and lymph node memory CD4+ cells and lymph node naive CD4+ cells. Tumor-infiltrating Treg TCR alpha and beta sequences overlapped most with tumor naive CD4+ T cells, then blood naive. Larger-cohort validation covered only one TCR beta V-J rearrangement.

This CDR3 spans 14 amino acids. Per the germline V gene, CDR1 is MNHEY and CDR2 is SMNVEV (reference sequence). Sequencing was done on a sample of naive CD4+ T cells sorted from blood. The subset denotes: naive CD4+ T cells, CD4+CD45RA+CD25-. The origin of this receptor is a female donor with breast cancer. This sequence joins TRBV27 and TRBJ2-5, with 7 bases identical to TRBD1. The CDR3 region is CASRRQGNQEAQYF. CDR3 coding DNA: TGTGCCAGCAGGAGACAGGGTAACCAAGAGGCCCAGTACTTC.